This T cell receptor (beta chain) was sequenced for a study of T cells in Graves' hyperthyroidism and ophthalmopathy (dated by TCRdb to between 2019 and 2020). In terms of the full investigation: Peripheral blood samples were taken at initial diagnosis, before any treatment was given. Thyroid tissue and blood T-cell repertoires from six Graves' hyperthyroidism patients were also compared in the study. The 95 to 100 discovery patients were divided at random into training and test sets in a 7:3 ratio. After blood sampling, hyperthyroidism patients were treated with methimazole at a starting dose of 30 mg daily, and ophthalmopathy patients were treated with high-dose intravenous methylprednisolone. Whether ophthalmopathy could be predicted prospectively was tested in an independent validation cohort made up of under 20 hyperthyroidism patients plus 17 patients who later progressed to ophthalmopathy. The paper describes TCR Vbeta CDR3 sequencing of about 140 peripheral blood samples, made up of some 42 ophthalmopathy patients, 70 to 80 hyperthyroidism patients and roughly 17 progressor patients. TCR V-J signatures able to tell the groups apart were searched for in a discovery cohort of some 97 patients, of whom 43 had Graves' ophthalmopathy and 57 had stable Graves' hyperthyroidism. What the research found in general, with its limitations: During validation, the model predicted progression to ophthalmopathy a median of about 6.5 months ahead of onset, with approximately 71% sensitivity and under 85% specificity. Sample size was not statistically predetermined, and blinding of investigators to group allocation was not performed. Most expanded thyroid clonotypes (frequency above 0.001) were also detected in blood, suggesting blood repertoires may reflect thyroid immune responses. In cross-validation, a model built on a 13 V-J signature told ophthalmopathy apart from stable hyperthyroidism with approximately 90% sensitivity and roughly 82% specificity, and in testing the same model reached 80%/75%.

This clonotype was seen many times. Its antigen target is currently unknown. No much larger clonotype is one base removed from it; base qualities were not supplied. The TCR beta CDR3 regions were amplified from RNA transcripts. The TCR CDR3 was subjected to a first round of RT-PCR using the HTBI primer set and the Qiagen OneStep RT-PCR kit. A second multiplex PCR round built the libraries, followed by size selection and purification. Libraries were sequenced paired-end with 100 bp reads on an Illumina HiSeq2000. In the authors' own workflow: SOAPnuke was used to process the raw data, removing reads that contained adapters or uncalled bases, had a mean Phred below 15, or lacked an exact match to the constant primer or identifier. COPE v1.2.5 was used to merge the high-quality paired reads, and each unique nucleotide sequence was defined as a clonotype. Clonotypes were aligned to IMGT TRBV, TRBD and TRBJ reference segments using MiTCR v1.1. The analysis included only V-J combinations with a frequency above 0.0001, which together covered 98% to 99.2% of the repertoires. A TCS score was defined as the ratio of F50 (clonal expansion) to E x V (chaos), with BLOSUM62-based TCRdist applied between CDR3 peptides within each V-J. Welch's t-statistics and random forest reduced roughly 500 V-J features to 13, which were used in a naive Bayes classifier (R e1071). TCRdb reanalyzed the raw reads on its own, using fastp at Q25 for trimming and MiXCR for clone calling, and kept in-frame beta chains. One record per CDR3 amino acid sequence lists the most common genes and DNA. TCRdb, not the original authors, processed these V and J calls. Recorded for this sample are 300,000 to 500,000 distinct CDR3 sequences; roughly an eighth of them occurred a single time. The top ten constitute around 27% of the sample.

In the ophthalmopathy patients, disease was moderately to severely active, with a Clinical Activity Score of 3 or more, a NOSPECS grade of 4 or more, and a duration of less than 3 months. The study excluded patients with uncontrolled infections, other autoimmune diseases, pregnancy or lactation. Diagnoses relied on clinical symptoms, serum thyroxine and TRAb, thyroid ultrasound and orbital computed tomography. PBMCs were separated from 8 to 10 ml of fresh peripheral blood using Ficoll-Paque density gradient centrifugation. Total RNA was extracted with Trizol reagent, and quality was checked on an Agilent 2100 Bioanalyzer. Germline trimming: 5 bases from V, 5 bases from J; junction bases outside gene matches: 3. The CDR3 contains 14 residues, cysteine and phenylalanine counted. Only the CDR3 region is kept as DNA, spanning 42 bases read in frame from base 1.

Sequenced material: blood. The sequence was obtained from a man aged 45-65 years with Graves' ophthalmopathy. The chain couples TRBV12-3 or TRBV12-4 to TRBJ1-6; a stretch of 7 junction bases matches TRBD1. The CDR3 amino acid sequence is: CASSPGQHNSPLHF. The sequenced DNA is TGTGCCAGCAGTCCGGGACAGCATAATTCACCCCTCCACTTT.